The sample holds one count of the clone carrying this TCR beta chain. Profiled with immunoSEQ multiplex PCR; TCRdb holds only in-frame clones, not every one. The repertoire holds about 99,000 clones, 88% seen once, with around 2% in the top ten. V dropped 2 bases and J dropped 3; count of bases not matched to a gene: 5. Per the germline V gene, CDR1 is MNHNS and CDR2 is SASEGT. This CDR3 has 15 amino acids. The record originates from a study of blood T cell repertoires in COVID-19. The source of this sequence is a man in his fifties or sixties with COVID-19, enrolled during active disease. The sequenced material came from peripheral blood. The chain couples TRBV6-1 to TRBJ1-2, with 8 bases lining up with TRBD1. The CDR3 sequence is CASSEFQGAYYGYTF. The DNA for the CDR3 is TGTGCCAGCAGTGAATTCCAGGGGGCATACTATGGCTACACCTTC.